This T cell receptor beta chain was captured in a study of beta chain features in type 1 diabetes. The study's findings and limits: For Type 1 diabetes patients, all four CD4+ subsets carried TCRB CDR3s that were moderately but significantly shorter.

In the case of this clone: The antigen is not known. A read error may produce the germline difference seen at one junction end.

There are 12 residues in the CDR3. Germline V gives CDR1 SEHNR, CDR2 FQNEAQ (reference sequence). Sequenced material consisted of expressed TCRB transcripts (all of the isolated RNA was reverse transcribed). TCRdb's copy holds only in-frame clones and misses some; the assay was immunoSEQ multiplex PCR. The sample lists approximately 70,000 clones; roughly 50% were seen once. J is TRBJ2-4 and V is TRBV7-9; weak D call: TRBD1 (6 bases). The source of this sequence is a man aged 30 to 39 with type 1 diabetes. The specimen was central memory CD4+ T cells from blood. Written as DNA, the CDR3 is TGTGCCAGCAGCTTAGAGTCCGGGACACCGGTCTTC. Protein: CASSLESGTPVF.